This T cell receptor (beta chain) originates from a study of T cells in localized non-small cell lung cancer. Findings and limits, study-wide: Among the tissues sampled, uninvolved adjacent lung had the highest T cell clonality, above tumor.

As concerns this clone: Its specificity is not known.

Sequencing used immunoSEQ multiplex PCR; TCRdb keeps in-frame clones, though not all of them. In the table there are 30,000 or so clones, roughly 87% of which are singletons. The sequence came from a woman aged 40-69 years with stage I lung adenocarcinoma. Sequences were derived from peripheral blood, sampled before any cancer treatment.

DNA for the CDR3: TGTGCCAGTAGTATAGATCGACAGGTTGCCTCTGGGGCCAACGTCCTGACTTTC. It translates to CASSIDRQVASGANVLTF. This chain joins TRBV19 and TRBJ2-6; tentative D call: TRBD1 (6 bases). The CDR3 is 18 amino acids. V lost 0 bases and J lost 0, with 12 bases in between. The germline CDR1 and CDR2 sequences are LNHDA and SQIVND (reference sequence).